This T cell receptor beta chain originates from a study of blood T cell repertoires in COVID-19. Study summary: Acute-phase and convalescent COVID-19 samples originated in the United States, Italy and Spain. From T cells, B-cell-depleted T cells, or PBMCs came the material, which was cDNA or gDNA.

The authors' processing: The authors estimated nucleated cell counts from reference gene primer amplification. Profiling relied on immunoSEQ multiplex PCR, and the TCRdb table lists in-frame clones only, not all of them. The D gene and trimming were derived from the DNA, and the V and J assignments and clone size from that table. This sample has about 140,000 clones, with roughly 85% found just once. This CDR3 has 14 amino acids. The trim removed 4 bases at V and 6 bases at J, leaving 9 bases unmatched. Germline V gives CDR1 SGHRS, CDR2 YFSETQ. The receptor's source is a man aged 45-65 years with acute or convalescent COVID-19. Sequenced input: peripheral blood. The chain carries TRBV5-1 and TRBJ1-2, with 7 bases fitting TRBD1. DNA of the CDR3: TGCGCCAGCAGCCTTGGGGGACAGAAGGATGGCTACACCTTC. Its protein is CASSLGGQKDGYTF.